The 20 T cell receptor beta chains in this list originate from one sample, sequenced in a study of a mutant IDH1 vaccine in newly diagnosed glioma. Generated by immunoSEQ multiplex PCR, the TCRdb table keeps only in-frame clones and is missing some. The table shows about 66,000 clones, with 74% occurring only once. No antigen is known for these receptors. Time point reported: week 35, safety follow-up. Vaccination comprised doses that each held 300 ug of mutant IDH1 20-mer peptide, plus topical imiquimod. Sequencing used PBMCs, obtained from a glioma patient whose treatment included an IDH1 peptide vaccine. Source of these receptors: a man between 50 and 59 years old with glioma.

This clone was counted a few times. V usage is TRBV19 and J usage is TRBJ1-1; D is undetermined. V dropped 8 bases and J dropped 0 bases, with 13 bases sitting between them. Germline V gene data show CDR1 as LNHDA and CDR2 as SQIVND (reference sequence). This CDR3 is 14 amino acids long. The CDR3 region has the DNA TGTGCCAGTTCGGACGGATACATGAACACTGAAGCTTTCTTT. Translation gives CASSDGYMNTEAFF. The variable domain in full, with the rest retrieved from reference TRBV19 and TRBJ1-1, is DGGITQSPKYLFRKEGQNVTLSCEQNLNHDAMYWYRQDPGQGLRLIYYSQIVNDFQKGDIAEGYSVSREKKESFPLTVTSAQKNPTAFYLCASSDGYMNTEAFFGQGTRLTVV.

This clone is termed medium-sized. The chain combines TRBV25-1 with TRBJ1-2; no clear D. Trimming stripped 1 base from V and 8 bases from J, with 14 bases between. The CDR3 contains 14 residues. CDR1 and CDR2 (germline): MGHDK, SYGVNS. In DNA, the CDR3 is TGTGCCAGCAGTGAATGGGGAGGGTCGGGGGGCTACACCTTC. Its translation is CASSEWGGSGGYTF.

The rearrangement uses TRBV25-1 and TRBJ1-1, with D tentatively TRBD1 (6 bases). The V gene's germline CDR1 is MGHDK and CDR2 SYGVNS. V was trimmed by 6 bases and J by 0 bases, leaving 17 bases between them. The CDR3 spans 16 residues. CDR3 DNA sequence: TGTGCCAGCAGCCCAATGGTGGCAGGGGTGAACACTGAAGCTTTCTTT. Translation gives CASSPMVAGVNTEAFF.

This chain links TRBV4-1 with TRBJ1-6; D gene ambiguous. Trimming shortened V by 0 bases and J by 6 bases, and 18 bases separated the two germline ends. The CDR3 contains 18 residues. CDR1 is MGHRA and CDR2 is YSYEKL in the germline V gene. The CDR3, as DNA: TGCGCCAGCAGCCAAGATAAGGGAGGGTCCGGGAGTAATTCACCCCTCCACTTT. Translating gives CASSQDKGGSGSNSPLHF.

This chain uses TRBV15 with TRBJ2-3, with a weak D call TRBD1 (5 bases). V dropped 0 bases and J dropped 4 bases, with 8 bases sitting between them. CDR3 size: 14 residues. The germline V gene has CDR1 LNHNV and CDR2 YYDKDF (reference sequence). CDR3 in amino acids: CATSRDRDADTQYF. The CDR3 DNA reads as TGTGCCACCAGCAGAGACAGGGATGCAGATACGCAGTATTTT.

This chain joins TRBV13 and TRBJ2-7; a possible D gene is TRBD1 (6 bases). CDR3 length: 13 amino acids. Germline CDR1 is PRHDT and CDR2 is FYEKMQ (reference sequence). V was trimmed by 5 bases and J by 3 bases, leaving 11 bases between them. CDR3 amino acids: CASSLRDNYEQYF. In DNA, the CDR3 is TGTGCCAGCAGCCTACGGGACAACTACGAGCAGTACTTC.

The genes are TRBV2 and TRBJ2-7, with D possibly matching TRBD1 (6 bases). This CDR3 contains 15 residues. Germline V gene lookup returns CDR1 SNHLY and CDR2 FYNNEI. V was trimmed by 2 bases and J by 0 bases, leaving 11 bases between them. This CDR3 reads CASSETRTVSYEQYF. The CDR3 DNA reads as TGTGCCAGCAGTGAAACTCGGACAGTCTCCTACGAGCAGTACTTC. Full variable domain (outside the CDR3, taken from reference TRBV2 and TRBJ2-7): EPEVTQTPSHQVTQMGQEVILRCVPISNHLYFYWYRQILGQKVEFLVSFYNNEISEKSEIFDDQFSVERPDGSNFTLKIRSTKLEDSAMYFCASSETRTVSYEQYFGPGTRLTVT.

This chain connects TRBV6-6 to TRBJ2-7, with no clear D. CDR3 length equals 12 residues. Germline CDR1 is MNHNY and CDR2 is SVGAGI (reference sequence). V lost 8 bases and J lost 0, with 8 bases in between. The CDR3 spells CASRLSSYEQYF. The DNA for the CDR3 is TGTGCCAGCCGCCTCAGCTCCTACGAGCAGTACTTC.

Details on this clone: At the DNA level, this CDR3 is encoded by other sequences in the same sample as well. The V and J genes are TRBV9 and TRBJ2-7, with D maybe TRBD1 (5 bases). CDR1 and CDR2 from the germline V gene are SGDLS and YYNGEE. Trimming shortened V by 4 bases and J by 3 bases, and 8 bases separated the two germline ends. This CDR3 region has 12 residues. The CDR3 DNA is TGTGCCAGCAGCCGCGACAGCTACGAGCAGTACTTC. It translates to CASSRDSYEQYF.

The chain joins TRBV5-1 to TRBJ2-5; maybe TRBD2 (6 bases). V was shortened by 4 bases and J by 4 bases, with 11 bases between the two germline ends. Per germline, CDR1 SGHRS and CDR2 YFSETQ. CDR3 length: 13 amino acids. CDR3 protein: CASSGGVRETQYF. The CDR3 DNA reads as TGCGCCAGCAGCGGAGGGGTGAGAGAGACCCAGTACTTC.

The CDR3 bases are TGCGCCAGCAGGCAGACTAGCGGGGCCTACAATGAGCAGTTCTTC. As protein: CASRQTSGAYNEQFF. The chain is built from TRBV10-2 and TRBJ2-1; the match to TRBD2 covers 11 bases. The CDR3 is 15 amino acids. Per germline, CDR1 WSHSY and CDR2 SAAADI. The V segment lost 6 bases and the J segment 2 bases; nucleotides outside the gene matches: 3.

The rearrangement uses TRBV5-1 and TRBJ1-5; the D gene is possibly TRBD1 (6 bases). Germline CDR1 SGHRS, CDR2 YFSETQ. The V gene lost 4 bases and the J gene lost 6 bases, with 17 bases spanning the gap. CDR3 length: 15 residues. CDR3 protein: CASSESQGLGQPQHF. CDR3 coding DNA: TGCGCCAGCAGCGAATCTCAGGGGTTGGGTCAGCCCCAGCATTTT.

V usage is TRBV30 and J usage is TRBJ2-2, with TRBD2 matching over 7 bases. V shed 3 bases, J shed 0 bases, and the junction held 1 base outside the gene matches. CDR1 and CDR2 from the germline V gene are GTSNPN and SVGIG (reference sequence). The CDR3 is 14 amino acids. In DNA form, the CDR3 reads TGTGCCTGGAGGAGCGGGACGAACACCGGGGAGCTGTTTTTT. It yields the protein CAWRSGTNTGELFF.

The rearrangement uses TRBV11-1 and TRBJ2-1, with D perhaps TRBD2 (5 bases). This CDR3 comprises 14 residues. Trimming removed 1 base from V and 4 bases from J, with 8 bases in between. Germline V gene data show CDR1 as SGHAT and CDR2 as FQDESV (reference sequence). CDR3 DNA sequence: TGTGCCAGCAGCTTAGGCTTAGCGTACAATGAGCAGTTCTTC. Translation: CASSLGLAYNEQFF.

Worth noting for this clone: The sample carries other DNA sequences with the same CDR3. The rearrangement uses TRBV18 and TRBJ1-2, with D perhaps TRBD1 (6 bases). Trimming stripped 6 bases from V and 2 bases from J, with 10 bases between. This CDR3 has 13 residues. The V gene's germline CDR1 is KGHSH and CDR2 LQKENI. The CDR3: CASSPDSNYGYTF. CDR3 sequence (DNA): TGTGCCAGCTCCCCGGACAGCAACTATGGCTACACCTTC. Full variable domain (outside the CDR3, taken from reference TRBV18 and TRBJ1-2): NAGVMQNPRHLVRRRGQEARLRCSPMKGHSHVYWYRQLPEEGLKFMVYLQKENIIDESGMPKERFSAEFPKEGPSILRIQQVVRGDSAAYFCASSPDSNYGYTFGSGTRLTVV.

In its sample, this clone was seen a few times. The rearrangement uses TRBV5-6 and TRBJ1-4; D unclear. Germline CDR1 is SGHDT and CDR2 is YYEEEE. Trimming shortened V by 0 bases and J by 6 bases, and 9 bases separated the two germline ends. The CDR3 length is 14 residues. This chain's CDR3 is CASSLGRSYEKLFF. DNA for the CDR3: TGTGCCAGCAGCTTGGGCAGGTCTTATGAAAAACTGTTTTTT.

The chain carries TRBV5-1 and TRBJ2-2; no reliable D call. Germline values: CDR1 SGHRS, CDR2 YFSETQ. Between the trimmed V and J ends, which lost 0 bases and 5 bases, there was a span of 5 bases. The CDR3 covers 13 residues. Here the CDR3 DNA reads TGCGCCAGCAGCTTGGAGGGAACCGGGGAGCTGTTTTTT. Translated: CASSLEGTGELFF.

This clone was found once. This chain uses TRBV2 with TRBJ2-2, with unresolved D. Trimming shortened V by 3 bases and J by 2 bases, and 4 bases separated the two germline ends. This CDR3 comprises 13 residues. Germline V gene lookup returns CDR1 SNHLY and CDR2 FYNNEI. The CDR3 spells CASSDTNTGELFF. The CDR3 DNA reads TGTGCCAGCAGTGACACTAACACCGGGGAGCTGTTTTTT.

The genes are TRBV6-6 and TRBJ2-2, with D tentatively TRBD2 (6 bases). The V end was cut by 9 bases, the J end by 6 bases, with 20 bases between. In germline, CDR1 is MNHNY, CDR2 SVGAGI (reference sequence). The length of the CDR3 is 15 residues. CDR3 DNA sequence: TGTGCCAGTAGTACCCTATCCGGGGGTGCCGGGGAGCTGTTTTTT. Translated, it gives CASSTLSGGAGELFF.

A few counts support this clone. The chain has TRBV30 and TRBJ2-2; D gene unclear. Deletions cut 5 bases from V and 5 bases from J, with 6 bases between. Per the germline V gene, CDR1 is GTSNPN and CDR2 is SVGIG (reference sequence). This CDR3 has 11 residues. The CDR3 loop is CAWEETGELFF. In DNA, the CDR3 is TGTGCCTGGGAGGAGACCGGGGAGCTGTTTTTT. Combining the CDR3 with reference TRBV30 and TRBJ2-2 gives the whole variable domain SQTIHQWPATLVQPVGSPLSLECTVEGTSNPNLYWYRQAAGRGLQLLFYSVGIGQISSEVPQNLSASRPQDRQFILSSKKLLLSDSGFYLCAWEETGELFFGEGSRLTVL.